The 27 T cell receptor beta chains reported below all come from one sample, sequenced in a study of identical twins listed by TCRdb under 2016. Library preparation used 5' RACE. Reads for this sample came from an Illumina HiSeq 2000. TCRdb trimmed the raw reads at Q25, called clones with MiXCR and kept productive beta chains. Under each unique CDR3 protein, matching rows form one entry showing the most common genes and DNA. Present in this sample are approximately 1.8 million distinct CDR3 sequences, about 30% of which were seen just once. Of the sample, 0.27% falls within the top ten clones. Source material: cord blood. These receptors were obtained from a newborn girl in good health.

This rearrangement joins TRBV2 to TRBJ1-1; D unclear. Germline loops: CDR1 SNHLY, CDR2 FYNNEI. Trimming shortened V by 4 bases and J by 6 bases, and 6 bases separated the two germline ends. This CDR3 region has 11 residues. CDR3 residues: CASSVVAEAFF. The CDR3, as DNA: TGTGCCAGCAGTGTAGTGGCTGAAGCTTTCTTT.

In DNA, the CDR3 is TGTGCCAGCAGCTTCGATAGTGGCGGAAGCAATCAGCCCCAGCATTTT. Translation: CASSFDSGGSNQPQHF. The genes are TRBV5-8 and TRBJ1-5, with D unresolved. Germline CDR1 SGHTS, CDR2 YDEGEE. V was trimmed by 2 bases and J by 1 base, leaving 13 bases between them. The CDR3 covers 16 residues.

In the case of this clonotype: A much larger clonotype is one base distant, so this may be a read error. This chain uses TRBV6-6 with TRBJ2-5; D gene uncertain. Trimming took 0 bases from V and 11 from J, leaving 22 bases between them. The CDR3 consists of 16 residues. Germline V lookup: CDR1 MNHNY, CDR2 SVGAGI (reference sequence). CDR3 protein: CASSYSTGNGYNEQYF. CDR3 DNA: TGTGCCAGCAGTTACTCGACGGGTAATGGTTACAATGAGCAGTACTTC.

The CDR3 loop is CASSLYGIRNTEAFF. CDR3 DNA: TGTGCCAGCAGTTTATATGGCATCCGGAACACTGAAGCTTTCTTT. The V call is TRBV27, the J call TRBJ1-1; D is unclear. The CDR3 covers 15 residues. Germline CDR1 is MNHEY and CDR2 is SMNVEV (reference sequence). The germline V and J ends were trimmed by 1 base and 1 base, with 10 bases remaining between them.

The chain couples TRBV14 to TRBJ2-3, with unresolved D. Trimming cost V 6 bases and J 0 bases, with 10 bases left between them. Germline loops: CDR1 SGHDN, CDR2 FVKESK. This CDR3 has 14 amino acids. CDR3 in amino acids: CASRLSYSTDTQYF. The CDR3 DNA sequence: TGTGCCAGCAGACTCAGTTATAGCACAGATACGCAGTATTTT.

The V call is TRBV2, the J call TRBJ1-2; TRBD1 aligns across 8 bases. J was trimmed by 3 bases and V by 8 bases; bases with no gene match: 2. The CDR3 is 12 amino acids. Germline CDR1 reads SNHLY; CDR2 reads FYNNEI. CDR3 region: CASQDRDYGYTF. In DNA form, the CDR3 reads TGTGCCAGCCAGGACAGGGACTATGGCTACACCTTC.

The chain combines TRBV5-5 with TRBJ2-3; TRBD1 matches 8 bases. V was clipped by 5 bases and J by 0 bases; unmatched bases: 5. This CDR3 region has 15 residues. Germline V gene data show CDR1 as SGHKS and CDR2 as YYEKEE (reference sequence). The CDR3 DNA reads TGTGCCAGCAGTCAGGACAGGGCTAGCACAGATACGCAGTATTTT. Translation gives CASSQDRASTDTQYF.

This chain uses TRBV10-3 with TRBJ2-3, with 11 bases aligning to TRBD2. The CDR3 covers 16 residues. CDR1 and CDR2 from the germline V gene are ENHRY and SYGVKD. With V trimmed by 3 bases and J by 2 bases, 4 bases remained unmatched. The CDR3 loop is CAISDSGRAITDTQYF. As DNA, the CDR3 is TGTGCCATCAGTGATAGCGGGAGGGCGATCACAGATACGCAGTATTTT.

This clonotype was seen more than once but under ten times. The chain uses TRBV10-2 and TRBJ1-6, with D possibly TRBD1 on 5 matching bases. The CDR3 consists of 16 residues. The germline V gene encodes CDR1 WSHSY and CDR2 SAAADI. The V gene lost 3 bases and the J gene lost 3 bases, with 12 bases spanning the gap. CDR3 in DNA: TGCGCCAGCAGTGAAACGGGACGCCGCTATAATTCACCCCTCCACTTT. Translated: CASSETGRRYNSPLHF.

The chain has TRBV14 and TRBJ2-7; 12 positions agree with TRBD2. CDR3 length equals 16 residues. The ends lost 0 bases at V and 10 bases at J; junction bases unmatched: 10. In germline, CDR1 is SGHDN, CDR2 FVKESK. In DNA, the CDR3 is TGTGCCAGCAGCCAAGATTTCGGGCTAGCGGGGGGGCAACAGTACTTC. It is translated as CASSQDFGLAGGQQYF.

This chain uses TRBV28 with TRBJ2-1, with D maybe TRBD2 (6 bases). V lost 4 bases and J lost 0, with 13 bases in between. Germline V gene lookup returns CDR1 MDHEN and CDR2 SYDVKM. The CDR3 has 16 amino acids. This chain's CDR3 is CASSWERASSYNEQFF. CDR3 coding DNA: TGTGCCAGCAGTTGGGAGCGGGCGAGCTCCTACAATGAGCAGTTCTTC.

The chain recombines TRBV5-5 with TRBJ1-4, with D possibly being TRBD1 (5 bases). Germline V gene lookup returns CDR1 SGHKS and CDR2 YYEKEE (reference sequence). CDR3 length: 13 amino acids. The V gene lost 4 bases and the J gene lost 11 bases, with 15 bases spanning the gap. CDR3 DNA: TGTGCCAGCAGCACAGTGGGGGGAGTGAAACTGTTTTTT. It translates to CASSTVGGVKLFF.

Concerning this clonotype itself: With a much larger clone just one base away, this may be a read error. The rearrangement joins TRBV12-3 or TRBV12-4 to TRBJ2-1; D gene uncertain. V shed 6 bases and J shed 9 bases, with 12 bases lying between them. CDR3 length: 12 residues. The CDR3 DNA follows: TGTGCCAGCAGCCCTTTCTACGTTGAGCAGTTCTTC. Its protein product is CASSPFYVEQFF.

This clonotype came up a few times. The chain employs TRBV20-1 and TRBJ2-4; 7 nucleotides line up with TRBD2. TRBJ2-7 explains the end of the DNA better; the J call may be wrong. The CDR3 length is 12 residues. Per germline, CDR1 DFQATT and CDR2 SNEGSKA (reference sequence). The CDR3 sequence is CSAPTSAGEQYF. In DNA form, the CDR3 reads TGCAGTGCCCCTACTAGCGCCGGCGAGCAGTACTTC.

This chain uses TRBV2 with TRBJ2-3; possibly TRBD2 for D (5 bases). V lost 3 bases to trimming and J lost 3 bases, with 13 bases between them. Looked up from germline, CDR1 is SNHLY and CDR2 is FYNNEI. CDR3 length: 15 residues. Written as DNA, the CDR3 is TGTGCCAGCAGTGAGGGGAGTGCGTTGACAGATACGCAGTATTTT. Protein product: CASSEGSALTDTQYF.

There are many counts of this clonotype. The chain uses TRBV27 and TRBJ2-1; 9 bases map to TRBD1. Germline V gives CDR1 MNHEY, CDR2 SMNVEV (reference sequence). CDR3 size: 16 residues. V shed 0 bases and J 0 bases; nucleotides not matched to a gene: 0. In DNA, the CDR3 is TGTGCCAGCAGTTTATCGACAGGGGGCTCCTACAATGAGCAGTTCTTC. Translating gives CASSLSTGGSYNEQFF.

The V call is TRBV9, the J call TRBJ1-2; no clear D gene. With 8 bases removed from V and 2 bases from J, the gap between germline ends came to 13 bases. CDR1 is SGDLS, CDR2 YYNGEE, per germline. The CDR3 is 13 amino acids. CDR3 protein: CASGPWGNYGYTF. DNA of the CDR3: TGTGCCAGTGGCCCCTGGGGAAACTATGGCTACACCTTC.

In this sample, this clonotype turned up once. This rearrangement joins TRBV7-8 to TRBJ1-1; TRBD1 is a possible D gene (5 bases). This CDR3 region has 14 residues. The ends were cut back, 3 bases at V and 4 bases at J, with 12 bases in the middle. Germline V lookup: CDR1 SGHVS, CDR2 FQNEAQ. Written as DNA, the CDR3 is TGTGCCAGCAGCTTGGGCAGGGTGACCACTGAAGCTTTCTTT. Translated, it gives CASSLGRVTTEAFF.

This clonotype was seen a few times. CDR3 region: CASSYSWSSYNEQFF. Here the CDR3 DNA reads TGTGCCAGCAGTTACTCCTGGAGCTCCTACAATGAGCAGTTCTTC. The V gene is TRBV6-5, the J gene TRBJ2-1; D gene ambiguous. The CDR3 sequence is 15 residues long. V was cut by 0 bases and J by 0 bases, with 6 bases left in between. Looked up from germline, CDR1 is MNHEY and CDR2 is SVGAGI.

Here the CDR3 DNA reads TGCAGTGCCCGACCGGGACAGGGGCTAGATACGCAGTATTTT. As protein: CSARPGQGLDTQYF. The chain uses TRBV20-1 and TRBJ2-3, with 10 nucleotides matching TRBD1. Germline V gene data show CDR1 as DFQATT and CDR2 as SNEGSKA (reference sequence). V lost 6 bases, J lost 5 bases, and 8 bases stayed unmatched. The CDR3 has 14 residues.

This clonotype turned up a few times. V usage is TRBV10-3 and J usage is TRBJ1-6; D gene unclear. Germline assignment: CDR1 ENHRY and CDR2 SYGVKD. The CDR3 covers 13 residues. V gave up 7 bases and J gave up 9 bases, with 13 bases separating them. CDR3 sequence reads: CAIKGSIISPLHF. CDR3 bases: TGTGCCATCAAGGGCTCTATAATTTCACCCCTCCACTTT.

This clonotype was picked up a small number of times. The V gene is TRBV12-3 or TRBV12-4, the J gene TRBJ1-1; D ambiguous. The V end lost 2 bases, the J end lost 11 bases, and 6 bases lay between the germline ends. The CDR3 extends over 10 amino acids. CDR3 protein: CASSLWPAFF. CDR3 DNA: TGTGCCAGCAGTTTATGGCCCGCTTTCTTT.

This clonotype was recorded once. This chain connects TRBV20-1 to TRBJ1-4; D might be TRBD1 (5 bases). In germline, CDR1 is DFQATT, CDR2 SNEGSKA (reference sequence). This CDR3 contains 14 residues. V was cut by 0 bases and J by 10 bases, with 15 bases left in between. The CDR3 bases are TGCAGTGCTAGAGATGGGGAAGGGGTTGGAAAACTGTTTTTT. Amino acids: CSARDGEGVGKLFF.

The chain is built from TRBV27 and TRBJ2-3; the match to TRBD2 covers 8 bases. The CDR3 totals 18 residues. V lost 0 bases to trimming and J lost 2 bases; unmatched junction nucleotides: 10. Germline-derived CDR1 and CDR2 are MNHEY and SMNVEV (reference sequence). The CDR3 DNA is TGTGCCAGCAGTTTATCGTACGGGCTAGCGGGCCACACAGATACGCAGTATTTT. Translated, it gives CASSLSYGLAGHTDTQYF.

This clonotype came up a few times. The J gene is TRBJ1-6, the V gene TRBV28; tentatively, D is TRBD1 (5 bases). Germline V CDR1 and CDR2: MDHEN, SYDVKM. The ends were cut back, 5 bases at V and 4 bases at J, with 9 bases in the middle. CDR3 length: 14 amino acids. In DNA form, the CDR3 reads TGTGCCAGCAGTGCCAGACAGTATAATTCACCCCTCCACTTT. It encodes CASSARQYNSPLHF.

The chain combines TRBV20-1 with TRBJ2-7; unclear D gene. CDR1 is DFQATT, CDR2 SNEGSKA, per germline (reference sequence). Trimming took 4 bases from V and 0 from J, leaving 16 bases between them. This CDR3 is 15 amino acids long. The CDR3 DNA follows: TGCAGTGCTATCCCAAGACCCGTAAGCTCCTACGAGCAGTACTTC. It yields the protein CSAIPRPVSSYEQYF.

This chain links TRBV20-1 with TRBJ2-3; 13 bases agree with TRBD2. The V and J ends lost 0 bases and 8 bases, in that order; junction bases with no gene match: 8. Germline CDR1 reads DFQATT; CDR2 reads SNEGSKA (reference sequence). The CDR3 runs to 16 residues. The CDR3 protein is CSARDWTSGSRGTQYF. CDR3 sequence (DNA): TGCAGTGCTAGAGATTGGACTAGCGGGAGCCGTGGTACGCAGTATTTT.